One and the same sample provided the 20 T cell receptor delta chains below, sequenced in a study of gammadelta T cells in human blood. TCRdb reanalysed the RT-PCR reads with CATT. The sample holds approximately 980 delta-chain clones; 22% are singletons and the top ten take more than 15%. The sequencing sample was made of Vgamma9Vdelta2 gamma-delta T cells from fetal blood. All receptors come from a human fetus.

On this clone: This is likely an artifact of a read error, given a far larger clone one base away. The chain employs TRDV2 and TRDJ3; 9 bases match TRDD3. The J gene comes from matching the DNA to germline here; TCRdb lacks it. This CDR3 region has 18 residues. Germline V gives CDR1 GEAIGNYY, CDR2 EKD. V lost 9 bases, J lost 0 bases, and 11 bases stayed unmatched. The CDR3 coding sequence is TGTGCCAGTGCCCATACTGGGGGAGGCTCCTGGGACACCCGACAGATGTTTTTC. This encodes CASAHTGGGSWDTRQMFF.

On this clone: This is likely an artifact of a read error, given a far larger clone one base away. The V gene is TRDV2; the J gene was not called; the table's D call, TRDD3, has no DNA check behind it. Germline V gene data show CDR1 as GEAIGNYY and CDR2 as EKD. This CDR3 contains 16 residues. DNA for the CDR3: TGTGCCTGTGACGTACTGGGGGGGTCTTTGACAGCACAACGCTTCTTT. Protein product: CACDVLGGSLTAQRFF.

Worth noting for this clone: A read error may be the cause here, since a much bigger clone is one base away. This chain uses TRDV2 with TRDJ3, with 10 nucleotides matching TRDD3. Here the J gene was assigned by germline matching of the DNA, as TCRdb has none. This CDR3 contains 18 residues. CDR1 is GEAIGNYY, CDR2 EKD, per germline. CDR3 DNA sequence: TGCGCCTGTGACTGGGGGATCTCGGGCTCCTGGGACACCCGACAGATGTTTTTC. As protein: CACDWGISGSWDTRQMFF.

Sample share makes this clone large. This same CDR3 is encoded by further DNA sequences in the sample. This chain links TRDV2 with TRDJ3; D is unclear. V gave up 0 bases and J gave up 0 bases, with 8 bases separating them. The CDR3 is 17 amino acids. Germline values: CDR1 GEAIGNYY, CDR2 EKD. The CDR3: CACDTVWSSWDTRQMFF. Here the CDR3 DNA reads TGTGCCTGTGACACCGTTTGGAGCTCCTGGGACACCCGACAGATGTTTTTC.

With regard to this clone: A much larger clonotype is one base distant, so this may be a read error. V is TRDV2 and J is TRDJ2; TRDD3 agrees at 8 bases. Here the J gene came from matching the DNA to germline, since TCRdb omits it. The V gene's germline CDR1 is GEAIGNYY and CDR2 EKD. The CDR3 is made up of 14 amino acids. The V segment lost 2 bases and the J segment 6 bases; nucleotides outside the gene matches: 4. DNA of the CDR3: TGTGCCTGTGACAGCTGGGGGAAGGCAGCACAACTCTTCTTT. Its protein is CACDSWGKAAQLFF.

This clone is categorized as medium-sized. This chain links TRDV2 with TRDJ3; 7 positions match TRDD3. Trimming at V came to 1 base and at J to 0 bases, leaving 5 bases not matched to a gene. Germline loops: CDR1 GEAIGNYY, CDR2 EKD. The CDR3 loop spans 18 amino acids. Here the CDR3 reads CACDTAGGPSWDTRQMFF. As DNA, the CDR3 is TGTGCCTGTGACACGGCTGGGGGCCCCTCCTGGGACACCCGACAGATGTTTTTC.

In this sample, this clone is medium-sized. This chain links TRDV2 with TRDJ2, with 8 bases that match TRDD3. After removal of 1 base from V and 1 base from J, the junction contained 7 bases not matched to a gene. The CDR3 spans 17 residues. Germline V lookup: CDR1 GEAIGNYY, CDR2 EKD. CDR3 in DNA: TGTGCCTGTGACACAGTACTGGGGGTCAATTTGACAGCACAACTCTTCTTT. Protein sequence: CACDTVLGVNLTAQLFF.

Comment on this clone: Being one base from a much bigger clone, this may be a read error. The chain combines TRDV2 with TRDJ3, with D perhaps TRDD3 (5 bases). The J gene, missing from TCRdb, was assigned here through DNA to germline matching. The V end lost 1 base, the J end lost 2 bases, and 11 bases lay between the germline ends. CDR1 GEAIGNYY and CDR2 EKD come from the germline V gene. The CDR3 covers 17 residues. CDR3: CACDTLVDTWDTRQMFF. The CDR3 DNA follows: TGTGCCTGTGACACACTGGTGGATACCTGGGACACCCGACAGATGTTTTTC.

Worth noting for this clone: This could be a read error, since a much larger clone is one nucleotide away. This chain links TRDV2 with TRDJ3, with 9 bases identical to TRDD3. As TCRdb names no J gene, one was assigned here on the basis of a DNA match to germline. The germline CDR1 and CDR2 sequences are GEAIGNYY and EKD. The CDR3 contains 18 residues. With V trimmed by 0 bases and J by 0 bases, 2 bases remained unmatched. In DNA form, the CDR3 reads TGTGCCTGTGACACCGCTGGGGGATGCTCCTGGGACACCCGACAGATGTTTTTC. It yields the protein CACDTAGGCSWDTRQMFF.

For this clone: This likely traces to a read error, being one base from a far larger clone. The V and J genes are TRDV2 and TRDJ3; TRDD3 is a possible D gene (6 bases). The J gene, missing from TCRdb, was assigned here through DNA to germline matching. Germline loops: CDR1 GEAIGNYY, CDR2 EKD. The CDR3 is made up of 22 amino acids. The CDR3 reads CACDTLGGPPAALSWDTQQMFF. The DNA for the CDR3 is TGTGCCTGTGACACATTGGGGGGCCCCCCTGCTGCCCTCTCCTGGGACACCCAACAGATGTTTTTC.

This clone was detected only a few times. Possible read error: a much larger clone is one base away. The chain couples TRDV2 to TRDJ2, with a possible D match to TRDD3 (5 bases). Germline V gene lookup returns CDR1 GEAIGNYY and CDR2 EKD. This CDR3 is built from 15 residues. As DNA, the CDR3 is TGTGCCTGTAACACCGTGGGGTCCTTGACAGCACAACTCTTCTTT. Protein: CACNTVGSLTAQLFF.

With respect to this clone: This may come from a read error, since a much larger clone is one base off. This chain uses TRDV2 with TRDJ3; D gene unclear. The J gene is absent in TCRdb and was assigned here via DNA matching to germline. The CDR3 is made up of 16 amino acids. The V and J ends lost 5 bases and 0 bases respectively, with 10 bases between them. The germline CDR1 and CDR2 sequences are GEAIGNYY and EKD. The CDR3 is CACVDLSSWDTRQMFF. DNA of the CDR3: TGTGCCTGTGTCGACCTAAGCTCCTGGGACACCCGACAGATGTTTTTC.

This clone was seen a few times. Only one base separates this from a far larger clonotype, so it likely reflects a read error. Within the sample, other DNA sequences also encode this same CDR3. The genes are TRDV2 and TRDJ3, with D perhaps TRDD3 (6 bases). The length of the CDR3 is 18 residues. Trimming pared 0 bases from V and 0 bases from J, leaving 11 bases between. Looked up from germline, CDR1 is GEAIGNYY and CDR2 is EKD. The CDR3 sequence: CACDTVGGYSWDTRQMFF. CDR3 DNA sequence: TGTGCCTGTGACACCGTTGGGGGGTACTCCTGGGACACCCGACAGATGTTTTTC.

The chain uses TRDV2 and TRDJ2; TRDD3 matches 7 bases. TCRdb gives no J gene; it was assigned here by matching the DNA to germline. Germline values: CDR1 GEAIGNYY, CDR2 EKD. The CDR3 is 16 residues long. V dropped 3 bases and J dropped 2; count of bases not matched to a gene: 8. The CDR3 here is CACDVLGYTLTAQLFF. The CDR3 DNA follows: TGTGCCTGTGACGTACTGGGGTATACATTGACAGCACAACTCTTCTTT.

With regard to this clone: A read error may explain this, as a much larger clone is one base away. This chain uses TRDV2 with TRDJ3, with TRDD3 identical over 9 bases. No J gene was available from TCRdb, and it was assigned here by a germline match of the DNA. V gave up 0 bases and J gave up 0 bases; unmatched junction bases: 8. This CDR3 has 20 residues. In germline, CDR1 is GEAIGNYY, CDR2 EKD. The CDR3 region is CACDTVLGDPGSWDTRQMFF. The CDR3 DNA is TGTGCCTGTGACACCGTACTGGGGGACCCTGGCTCCTGGGACACCCGACAGATGTTTTTC.

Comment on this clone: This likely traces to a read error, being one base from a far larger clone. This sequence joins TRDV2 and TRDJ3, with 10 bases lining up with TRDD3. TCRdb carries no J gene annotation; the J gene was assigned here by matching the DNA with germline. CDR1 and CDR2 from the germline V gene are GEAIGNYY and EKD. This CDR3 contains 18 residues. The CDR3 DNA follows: TGTGCCAGTGACTGGGGGATCTCGGGCTCCTGGGACACCCGACAGATGTTTTTC. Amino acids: CASDWGISGSWDTRQMFF.

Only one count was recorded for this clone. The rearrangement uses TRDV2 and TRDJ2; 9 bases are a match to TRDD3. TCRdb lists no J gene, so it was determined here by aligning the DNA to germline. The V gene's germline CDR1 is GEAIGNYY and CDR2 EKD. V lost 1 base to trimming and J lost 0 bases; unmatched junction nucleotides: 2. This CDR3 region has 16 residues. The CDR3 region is CACDTLGEALTAQLFF. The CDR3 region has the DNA TGTGCCTGTGACACACTGGGGGAAGCTTTGACAGCACAACTCTTCTTT.

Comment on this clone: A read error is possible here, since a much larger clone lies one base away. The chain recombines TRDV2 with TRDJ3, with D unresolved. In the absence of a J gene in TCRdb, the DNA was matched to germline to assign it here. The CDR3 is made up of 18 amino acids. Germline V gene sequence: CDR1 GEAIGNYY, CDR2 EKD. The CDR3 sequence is CACDTVLRSSWYTRQMFF. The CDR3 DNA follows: TGTGCCTGTGACACCGTACTGAGGAGCTCCTGGTACACCCGACAGATGTTTTTC.

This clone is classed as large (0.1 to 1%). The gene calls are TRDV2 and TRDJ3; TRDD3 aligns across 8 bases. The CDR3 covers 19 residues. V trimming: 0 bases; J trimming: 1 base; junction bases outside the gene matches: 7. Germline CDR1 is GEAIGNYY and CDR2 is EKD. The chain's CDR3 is CACDTWGILSSWDTRQMFF. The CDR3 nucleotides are TGTGCCTGTGACACCTGGGGGATCCTTTCGTCCTGGGACACCCGACAGATGTTTTTC.

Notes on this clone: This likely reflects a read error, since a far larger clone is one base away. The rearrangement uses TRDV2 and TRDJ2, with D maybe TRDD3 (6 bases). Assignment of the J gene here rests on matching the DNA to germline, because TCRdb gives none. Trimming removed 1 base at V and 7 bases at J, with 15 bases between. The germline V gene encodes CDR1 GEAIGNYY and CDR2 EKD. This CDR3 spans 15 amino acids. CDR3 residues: CACDTVLGRKAQLFF. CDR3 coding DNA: TGTGCCTGTGACACTGTACTGGGTCGGAAAGCACAACTCTTCTTT.